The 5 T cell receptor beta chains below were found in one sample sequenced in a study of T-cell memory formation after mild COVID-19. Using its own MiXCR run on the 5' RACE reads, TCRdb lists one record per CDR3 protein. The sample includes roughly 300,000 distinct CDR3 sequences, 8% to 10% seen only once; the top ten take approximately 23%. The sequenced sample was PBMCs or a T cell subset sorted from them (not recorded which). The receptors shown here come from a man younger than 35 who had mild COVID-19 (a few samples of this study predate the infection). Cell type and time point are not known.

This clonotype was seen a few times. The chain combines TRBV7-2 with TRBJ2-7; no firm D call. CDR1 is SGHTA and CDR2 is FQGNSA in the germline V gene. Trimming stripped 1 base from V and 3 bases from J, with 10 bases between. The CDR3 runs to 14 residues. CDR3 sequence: CASSLVAGNYEQYV. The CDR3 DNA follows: TGTGCCAGCAGCTTAGTAGCCGGAAACTACGAGCAGTACGTC.

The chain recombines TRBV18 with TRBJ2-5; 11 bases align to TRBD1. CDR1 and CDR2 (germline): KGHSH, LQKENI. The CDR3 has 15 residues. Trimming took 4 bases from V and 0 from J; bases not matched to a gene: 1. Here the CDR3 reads CASSRGQGDQETQYF. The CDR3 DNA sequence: TGTGCCAGCTCACGGGGACAGGGGGACCAAGAGACCCAGTACTTC.

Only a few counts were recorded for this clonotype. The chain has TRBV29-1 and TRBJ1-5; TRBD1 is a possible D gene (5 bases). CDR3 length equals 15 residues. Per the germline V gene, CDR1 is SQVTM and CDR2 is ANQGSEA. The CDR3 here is CSNRGMGYSNQPQHF. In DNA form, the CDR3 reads TGCTCGAACCGGGGGATGGGCTATAGCAATCAGCCCCAGCATTTT.

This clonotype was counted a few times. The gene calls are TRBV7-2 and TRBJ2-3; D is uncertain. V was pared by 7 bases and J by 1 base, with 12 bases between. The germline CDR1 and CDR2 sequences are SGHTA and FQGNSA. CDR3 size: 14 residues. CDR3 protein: CASTLGPGTDTQYF. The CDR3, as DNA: TGTGCCAGCACCCTAGGGCCGGGCACAGATACGCAGTATTTT.

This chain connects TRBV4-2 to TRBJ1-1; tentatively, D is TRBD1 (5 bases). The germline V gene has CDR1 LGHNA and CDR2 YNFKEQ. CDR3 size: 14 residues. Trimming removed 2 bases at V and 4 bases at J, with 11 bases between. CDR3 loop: CASSQRGGGTEAFF. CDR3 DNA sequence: TGTGCCAGCAGCCAACGCGGGGGGGGCACTGAAGCTTTCTTT.